Ten or more counts support the clone carrying this TCR beta chain. Its antigen is still unknown. This entry is derived from a study of T cells after yellow fever vaccination. The overall study: Preparation of fractions with low cell numbers was performed using SMART-Seq v4 Ultra Low Input. Findings and limits, study-wide: From the bulk population, abundant clonotypes could contaminate and appear within FACS-sorted repertoires. Peaking faster, on day 5 versus 15, the secondary response was nonetheless weaker.

The CDR3 runs to 16 residues. In germline, CDR1 is SGHAT, CDR2 FQNNGV. J gave up 4 bases and V 1 base, and 5 bases lay outside the gene matches. The TCR cDNA carried a universal primer site and UMIs from 5'RACE template switching. Each CDR3 protein is one row after TCRdb ran MiXCR on the 5' RACE reads. The sample has roughly 310,000 distinct CDR3 sequences, 8.5% to 9% seen once. The input for sequencing was PBMCs, taken on the day of the first yellow fever vaccination. The chain is built from TRBV11-2 and TRBJ2-1, with TRBD2 matching 9 bases. This TCR came from a man younger than 35 who received the YFV17D yellow fever vaccine. The CDR3 nucleotides read TGTGCCAGCAGCTTAGCCGGCGCGGGGGGGTACAATGAGCAGTTCTTC. Its protein is CASSLAGAGGYNEQFF.